The sequence of this TCR beta chain was determined in a study of response to subunit inactivated influenza vaccine. MiXCR, applied by TCRdb to the RT-PCR reads, yields one record per CDR3 protein. The table shows roughly 710,000 distinct CDR3 sequences, with around 13% occurring only once. The sample holds a few counts of this clonotype. The CDR3 loop spans 12 amino acids. Germline V gene sequence: CDR1 GTSNPN, CDR2 SVGIG (reference sequence). The ends were cut back, 0 bases at V and 6 bases at J, with 6 bases in the middle. Sequencing used PBMCs from blood, obtained less than 15 days before vaccination. The V call is TRBV30, the J call TRBJ1-5; D is uncertain. The receptor's source is a man aged 50 to 59 who received an inactivated influenza vaccine. The CDR3 spells CAWSVRGQPQHF. Written as DNA, the CDR3 is TGTGCCTGGAGTGTACGGGGTCAGCCCCAGCATTTT.